One and the same sample provided the 30 T cell receptor beta chains below, sequenced in a study of T-cell memory formation after mild COVID-19. TCRdb independently ran MiXCR on the 5' RACE reads; one entry per CDR3 protein. The table lists just under 550,000 distinct CDR3 sequences, about a fifth of them singletons, with around 12% in the top ten. Material for sequencing was PBMCs or a T cell subset sorted from them (not recorded which). These receptors all stem from an adult woman who had mild COVID-19 (a few samples of this study predate the infection). Cell type and time point are not known.

This clonotype has just a few counts. This chain connects TRBV20-1 to TRBJ2-5; tentatively, D is TRBD1 (6 bases). The germline V and J ends were trimmed by 1 base and 2 bases, with 11 bases remaining between them. The germline CDR1 and CDR2 sequences are DFQATT and SNEGSKA (reference sequence). The CDR3 covers 14 residues. Here the CDR3 reads CSARGTRGQETQYF. CDR3 bases: TGCAGTGCTAGAGGCACGAGGGGGCAAGAGACCCAGTACTTC.

This chain's CDR3 is CASSRELAGGTDTQYF. For the CDR3, the DNA is TGCGCCAGCAGCCGTGAGCTAGCGGGGGGCACAGATACGCAGTATTTT. This rearrangement joins TRBV4-1 to TRBJ2-3; 10 bases match TRBD2. The V gene end was trimmed by 4 bases and the J gene end by 1 base; junction bases not matched to a gene: 5. The germline V gene has CDR1 MGHRA and CDR2 YSYEKL. The CDR3 has 16 residues.

The CDR3 spells CASSPPTLGGVLAKNIQYF. The CDR3 DNA is TGTGCCAGCAGCCCACCAACCTTGGGCGGGGTGCTAGCCAAAAACATTCAGTACTTC. The V gene is TRBV9, the J gene TRBJ2-4, with D perhaps TRBD2 (6 bases). Germline V gives CDR1 SGDLS, CDR2 YYNGEE. The CDR3 spans 19 residues. The germline V and J ends were trimmed by 4 bases and 0 bases, with 23 bases remaining between them.

In its sample, this clonotype was seen a few times. The chain carries TRBV6-5 and TRBJ1-6; 9 bases map to TRBD1. With V trimmed by 11 bases and J by 0 bases, 5 bases remained unmatched. CDR3 length equals 15 residues. Germline CDR1 is MNHEY and CDR2 is SVGAGI. The DNA of the CDR3 is TGTGCCGAGACAGGGGGGAGCTCCTATAATTCACCCCTCCACTTT. Translated: CAETGGSSYNSPLHF.

This chain connects TRBV7-2 to TRBJ2-1; D is possibly TRBD1 or TRBD2 (5 bases each). The V and J ends lost 5 bases and 12 bases respectively, with 11 bases between them. Germline CDR1 SGHTA, CDR2 FQGNSA. The CDR3 runs 11 residues. The CDR3 protein is CASSRGRWQFF. CDR3 nucleotides: TGTGCCAGCAGCCGGGGACGGTGGCAGTTCTTC.

The V call is TRBV5-1, the J call TRBJ2-1; TRBD1 might be the D (5 bases). The CDR3 covers 13 residues. Germline V gene data show CDR1 as SGHRS and CDR2 as YFSETQ. V lost 3 bases, J lost 8 bases, and 12 bases lay in between. The CDR3 nucleotides are TGCGCCAGCAGCTCCCCAGGGCTGGATGAGCAGTTCTTC. Protein sequence: CASSSPGLDEQFF.

This chain joins TRBV5-1 and TRBJ2-1, with D possibly being TRBD2 (6 bases). V was trimmed by 3 bases and J by 0 bases, leaving 16 bases between them. CDR1 and CDR2 (germline): SGHRS, YFSETQ. This CDR3 has 17 amino acids. CDR3 sequence: CASSSKGAGYSYNEQFF. As DNA, the CDR3 is TGCGCCAGCAGCTCGAAGGGTGCGGGGTACTCCTACAATGAGCAGTTCTTC.

V and J are TRBV7-6 and TRBJ2-5; unclear D gene. The CDR3 length is 13 residues. Germline lookup yields CDR1 SGHVS and CDR2 FNYEAQ. V shed 2 bases and J shed 1 base, with 5 bases lying between them. The CDR3 DNA reads TGTGCCAGCAGCTTAAGCAGCCAAGAGACCCAGTACTTC. Amino acids: CASSLSSQETQYF. Filled out from reference TRBV7-6 and TRBJ2-5, the complete variable domain reads GAGVSQSPRYKVTKRGQDVALRCDPISGHVSLYWYRQALGQGPEFLTYFNYEAQQDKSGLPNDRFSAERPEGSISTLTIQRTEQRDSAMYRCASSLSSQETQYFGPGTRLLVL.

V and J are TRBV10-3 and TRBJ1-5, with D possibly matching TRBD1 (6 bases). Trimming took off 4 bases at V and 3 bases at J, with 13 bases between the two ends. Germline lookup yields CDR1 ENHRY and CDR2 SYGVKD. The CDR3 runs 15 residues. CDR3 sequence reads: CAISGTGFYNQPQHF. In nucleotides, the CDR3 is TGTGCCATCAGTGGTACAGGGTTTTACAATCAGCCCCAGCATTTT.

This clonotype was found a few times. This sequence joins TRBV14 and TRBJ2-7, with TRBD1 matching over 9 bases. CDR3 length equals 15 residues. V lost 4 bases, J lost 0 bases, and 4 bases stayed unmatched. The germline V gene encodes CDR1 SGHDN and CDR2 FVKESK. The DNA for the CDR3 is TGTGCCAGCAGCCTCGGACAGGGGACCTCCTACGAGCAGTACTTC. Translated: CASSLGQGTSYEQYF.

CDR3 DNA sequence: TGTGCCAGCAGCGCCCGGGGGGGAGGCACAGATACGCAGTATTTT. Protein sequence: CASSARGGGTDTQYF. This chain uses TRBV9 with TRBJ2-3; 8 nucleotides align to TRBD2. Germline CDR1 SGDLS, CDR2 YYNGEE. This CDR3 has 15 amino acids. V shed 3 bases, J shed 1 base, and the junction held 4 bases outside the gene matches.

The genes are TRBV7-8 and TRBJ2-1; D could derive from TRBD1 or TRBD2 (5 bases each). This CDR3 spans 16 amino acids. CDR1 and CDR2 from the germline V gene are SGHVS and FQNEAQ. The ends were cut back, 3 bases at V and 3 bases at J, with 15 bases in the middle. The CDR3 spells CASSFLAMTVYNEQFF. The CDR3 coding sequence is TGTGCCAGCAGCTTCCTAGCAATGACAGTCTACAATGAGCAGTTCTTC.

V gene TRBV4-1 combines with J gene TRBJ2-5; the D gene is possibly TRBD2 (6 bases). V lost 4 bases and J 5 bases, leaving 26 bases between the germline ends. The CDR3 runs 18 residues. Germline CDR1 reads MGHRA; CDR2 reads YSYEKL. The CDR3 DNA sequence: TGCGCCAGCAGCCCAGGTGATAGGGTTTGGTCTGGGGGGGAGACCCAGTACTTC. It yields the protein CASSPGDRVWSGGETQYF.

The chain joins TRBV6-2 or TRBV6-3 to TRBJ1-5; a weak D match, TRBD1 (5 bases). Trimming shortened V by 5 bases and J by 2 bases, and 13 bases separated the two germline ends. CDR1 MNHEY and CDR2 SVGEGT come from the germline V gene. CDR3 length: 15 amino acids. In nucleotides, the CDR3 is TGTGCCAGCAGTCCCGTTGGGGGAGGCAATCAGCCCCAGCATTTT. Amino acids: CASSPVGGGNQPQHF.

This clonotype was counted only a few times. V usage is TRBV19 and J usage is TRBJ2-3; D is perhaps TRBD2 (5 bases). CDR1 is LNHDA, CDR2 SQIVND, per germline (reference sequence). The CDR3 consists of 14 residues. Deletions cut 5 bases from V and 5 bases from J, with 14 bases between. The CDR3 loop reads CASSSPTRGDTQYF. CDR3 DNA sequence: TGTGCCAGTAGTTCCCCCACTCGGGGAGATACGCAGTATTTT. The full variable domain, completed using reference TRBV19 and TRBJ2-3, is DGGITQSPKYLFRKEGQNVTLSCEQNLNHDAMYWYRQDPGQGLRLIYYSQIVNDFQKGDIAEGYSVSREKKESFPLTVTSAQKNPTAFYLCASSSPTRGDTQYFGPGTRLTVL.

The chain employs TRBV5-1 and TRBJ2-5, with 13 bases aligning to TRBD2. Trimming at V came to 4 bases and at J to 7 bases, leaving 7 bases not matched to a gene. Germline CDR1 SGHRS, CDR2 YFSETQ. The length of the CDR3 is 15 residues. The chain's CDR3 is CASSNGLAGALTQYF. The CDR3 DNA follows: TGCGCCAGCAGCAACGGACTAGCGGGGGCCCTGACCCAGTACTTC.

This chain links TRBV7-2 with TRBJ1-2, with 9 bases fitting TRBD1. Germline trimming cut 8 bases from V and 6 bases from J; bases unmatched to any gene: 7. CDR1 is SGHTA, CDR2 FQGNSA, per germline. There are 13 residues in the CDR3. The chain's CDR3 is CASVEWTGDGYTF. The CDR3 coding sequence is TGTGCCAGCGTGGAATGGACAGGGGATGGCTACACCTTC.

The chain uses TRBV12-3 or TRBV12-4 and TRBJ1-2; perhaps TRBD1 as D (5 bases). Trimming stripped 4 bases from V and 6 bases from J, with 21 bases between. The CDR3 is 16 amino acids. The CDR3 DNA sequence: TGTGCCAGCAGTTCCTACCGTGTGGGGGGTAGAGATGGCTACACCTTC. Translating it yields CASSSYRVGGRDGYTF.

In this sample, this clonotype turned up a few times. Here the CDR3 DNA reads TGTGCCAGCAGCTTGATGATCTCTGGAAACACCATATATTTT. The encoded protein is CASSLMISGNTIYF. This rearrangement joins TRBV5-5 to TRBJ1-3; D is unclear. There are 14 residues in the CDR3. Germline V lookup: CDR1 SGHKS, CDR2 YYEKEE (reference sequence). With 1 base removed from V and 0 bases from J, the gap between germline ends came to 5 bases.

The table lists this clonotype with a few counts. This chain joins TRBV5-1 and TRBJ2-3; 9 bases map to TRBD2. CDR3 length: 16 amino acids. The trim removed 2 bases at V and 4 bases at J, leaving 8 bases unmatched. The germline gives CDR1 SGHRS, CDR2 YFSETQ. The DNA of the CDR3 is TGCGCCAGCAGCTTCCTGGCGGGGGGGCCGGCAGATACGCAGTATTTT. It codes for CASSFLAGGPADTQYF.

This clonotype came up a few times. The chain carries TRBV20-1 and TRBJ2-2; TRBD1 agrees at 8 bases. V lost 1 base to trimming and J lost 4 bases; unmatched junction nucleotides: 5. Germline V CDR1 and CDR2: DFQATT, SNEGSKA (reference sequence). The CDR3 is 15 residues long. The CDR3 region has the DNA TGCAGTGCTAGAGCGGACAGGGTAGGCACCGGGGAGCTGTTTTTT. Protein sequence: CSARADRVGTGELFF.

This clonotype was observed a handful of times. This sequence joins TRBV19 and TRBJ2-1, with D perhaps matching TRBD2 (6 bases). The germline gives CDR1 LNHDA, CDR2 SQIVND (reference sequence). Trimming took 5 bases from V and 4 from J, leaving 18 bases between them. The CDR3 sequence is 16 residues long. The CDR3 coding sequence is TGTGCCAGTAGTTCCCGCGGTAGCGGAACATACAATGAGCAGTTCTTC. It translates to CASSSRGSGTYNEQFF.

The genes are TRBV7-3 and TRBJ2-1; 10 positions agree with TRBD2. The CDR3 sequence is 15 residues long. The germline V gene has CDR1 SGHTA and CDR2 FQGTGA. V lost 0 bases, J lost 6 bases, and 2 bases stayed unmatched. For the CDR3, the DNA is TGTGCCAGCAGCTTAACGGCTAGCGGGGGCAATGAGCAGTTCTTC. Residues: CASSLTASGGNEQFF.

Only a few counts were recorded for this clonotype. The chain combines TRBV29-1 with TRBJ2-5; 9 bases line up with TRBD2. Germline CDR1 and CDR2: SQVTM and ANQGSEA. The CDR3 has 14 residues. The trim removed 4 bases at V and 0 bases at J, leaving 3 bases unmatched. The CDR3 region is CSVGGGEYQETQYF. The CDR3 nucleotides read TGCAGCGTTGGCGGGGGGGAGTACCAAGAGACCCAGTACTTC.

This chain connects TRBV5-1 to TRBJ2-1; TRBD1 aligns across 9 bases. Germline V gives CDR1 SGHRS, CDR2 YFSETQ. The CDR3 runs to 15 residues. The V segment lost 4 bases and the J segment 2 bases; nucleotides outside the gene matches: 4. For the CDR3, the DNA is TGCGCCAGCAGCGTCGGACAGGGGCCCTACAATGAGCAGTTCTTC. It yields the protein CASSVGQGPYNEQFF.

This clonotype was seen more than once but under ten times. The chain carries TRBV10-3 and TRBJ1-1, with 8 bases matching TRBD1. With 6 bases clipped from V and 8 bases from J, the junction kept 8 bases outside the gene matches. This CDR3 comprises 13 residues. Per the germline V gene, CDR1 is ENHRY and CDR2 is SYGVKD. CDR3 DNA sequence: TGTGCCATCAGGGACAGGGAGGGAATGGAAGCTTTCTTT. Translating it yields CAIRDREGMEAFF.

The chain uses TRBV29-1 and TRBJ2-7; TRBD2 matches 7 bases. With 8 bases clipped from V and 2 bases from J, the junction kept 12 bases outside the gene matches. The germline V gene encodes CDR1 SQVTM and CDR2 ANQGSEA. The CDR3 is 14 amino acids. The CDR3 here is CSTDGGGSAYEQYF. The CDR3 DNA is TGCAGCACCGATGGTGGCGGGAGCGCCTACGAGCAGTACTTC.

V gene TRBV7-9 combines with J gene TRBJ2-2; 8 bases are shared with TRBD2. V lost 5 bases, J lost 1 base, and 9 bases stayed unmatched. The germline gives CDR1 SEHNR, CDR2 FQNEAQ (reference sequence). CDR3 length: 17 amino acids. The DNA of the CDR3 is TGTGCCAGCAGCCCAGCGGGGGTAGCGGAGAACACCGGGGAGCTGTTTTTT. This sequence encodes CASSPAGVAENTGELFF. Full variable domain (missing parts from reference TRBV7-9 and TRBJ2-2): DTGVSQNPRHKITKRGQNVTFRCDPISEHNRLYWYRQTLGQGPEFLTYFQNEAQLEKSRLLSDRFSAERPKGSFSTLEIQRTEQGDSAMYLCASSPAGVAENTGELFFGEGSRLTVL.

CDR3 bases: TGTGCCAGCAGCCTAACCGGGACTAGCGGGACTAGTGAGCAGTTCTTC. This gives the protein CASSLTGTSGTSEQFF. The V call is TRBV7-6, the J call TRBJ2-1; 13 nucleotides agree with TRBD2. With V trimmed by 5 bases and J by 9 bases, 10 bases remained unmatched. The CDR3 extends over 16 amino acids. CDR1 SGHVS and CDR2 FNYEAQ come from the germline V gene.

DNA of the CDR3: TGTGCCAGCAGCCGACGGGAGAGCTCTGGAAACACCATATATTTT. It yields the protein CASSRRESSGNTIYF. J is TRBJ1-3 and V is TRBV3-1; the D is unclear. V was pared by 4 bases and J by 0 bases, with 10 bases between. The CDR3 covers 15 residues. Germline CDR1 and CDR2: LGHDT and YNNKEL (reference sequence).